This T cell receptor (beta chain) stems from a study of blood T cell repertoires in COVID-19. Study information: Both acute and convalescent COVID-19 samples were obtained from the United States, Italy and Spain. Sources were T cells, B-cell-depleted T cells, or PBMCs; the material itself was cDNA or gDNA.

In the original workflow: Reference gene primer amplification gave estimated nucleated cell counts. Assay: immunoSEQ multiplex PCR; the TCRdb copy retains only in-frame clones and omits some. The V and J calls and clone size are taken from that table; D and trimming were inferred from the DNA. In the table there are around 260,000 clones, roughly four fifths of which are singletons. Per germline, CDR1 SGHNT and CDR2 YYREEE (reference sequence). V shed 1 base and J 3 bases; nucleotides not matched to a gene: 6. This CDR3 is 17 amino acids long. Allocation to cohorts depended on clinical history reported by the participants.

This sequence originates from a man aged 25 to 40 with acute COVID-19. The chain links TRBV5-4 to TRBJ2-2; 10 nucleotides match TRBD2. Sequencing was done on a sample of PBMCs or T cells enriched from blood (not recorded which). CDR3 loop: CASSLRLLAGDTGELFF. CDR3 sequence (DNA): TGTGCCAGCAGCTTGCGGCTGCTAGCGGGAGACACCGGGGAGCTGTTTTTT.